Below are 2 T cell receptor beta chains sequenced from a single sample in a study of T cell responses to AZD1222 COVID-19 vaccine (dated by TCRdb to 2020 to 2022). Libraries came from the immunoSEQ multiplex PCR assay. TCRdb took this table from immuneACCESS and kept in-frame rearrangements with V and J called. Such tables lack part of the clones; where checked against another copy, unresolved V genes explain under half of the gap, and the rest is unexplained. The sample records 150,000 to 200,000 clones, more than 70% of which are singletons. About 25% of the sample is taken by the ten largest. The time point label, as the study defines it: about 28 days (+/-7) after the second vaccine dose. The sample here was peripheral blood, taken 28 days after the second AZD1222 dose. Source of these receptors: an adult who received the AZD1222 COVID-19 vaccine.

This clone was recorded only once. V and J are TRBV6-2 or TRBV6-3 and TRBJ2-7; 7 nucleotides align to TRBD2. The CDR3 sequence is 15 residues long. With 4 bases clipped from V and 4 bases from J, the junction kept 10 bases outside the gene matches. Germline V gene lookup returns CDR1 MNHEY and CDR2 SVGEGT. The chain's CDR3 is CASSSPRESSYEQYF. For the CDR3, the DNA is TGTGCCAGCAGTTCCCCGCGGGAGAGTTCTTACGAGCAGTACTTC.

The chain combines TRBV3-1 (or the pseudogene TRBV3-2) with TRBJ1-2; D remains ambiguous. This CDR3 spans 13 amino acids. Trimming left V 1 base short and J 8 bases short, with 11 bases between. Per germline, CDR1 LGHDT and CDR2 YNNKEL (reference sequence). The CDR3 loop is CASSQGTEGGYTF. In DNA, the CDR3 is TGTGCCAGCAGCCAAGGGACCGAAGGAGGCTACACCTTC.